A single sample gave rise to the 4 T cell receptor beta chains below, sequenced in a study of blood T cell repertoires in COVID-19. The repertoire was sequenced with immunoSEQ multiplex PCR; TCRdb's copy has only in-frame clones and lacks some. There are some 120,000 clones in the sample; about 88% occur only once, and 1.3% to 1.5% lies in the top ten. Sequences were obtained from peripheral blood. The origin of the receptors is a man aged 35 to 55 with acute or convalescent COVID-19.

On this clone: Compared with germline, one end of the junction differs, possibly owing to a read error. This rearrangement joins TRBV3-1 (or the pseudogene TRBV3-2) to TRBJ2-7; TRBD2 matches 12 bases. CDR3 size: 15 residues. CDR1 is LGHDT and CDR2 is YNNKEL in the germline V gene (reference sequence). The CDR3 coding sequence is TGTGCCAGCAGCCAAGCGCCGGTGACTAGCGGGAGACATAACTTC. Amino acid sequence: CASSQAPVTSGRHNF.

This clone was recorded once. The CDR3 reads CASSLSGNSPLHF. In DNA, the CDR3 is TGTGCCAGCAGCCTATCGGGGAATTCACCCCTCCACTTT. The V call is TRBV3-1 (or the pseudogene TRBV3-2), the J call TRBJ1-6; D not certain. Germline V gene data show CDR1 as LGHDT and CDR2 as YNNKEL (reference sequence). This CDR3 comprises 13 residues. Trimming left V 4 bases short and J 7 bases short, with 8 bases between.

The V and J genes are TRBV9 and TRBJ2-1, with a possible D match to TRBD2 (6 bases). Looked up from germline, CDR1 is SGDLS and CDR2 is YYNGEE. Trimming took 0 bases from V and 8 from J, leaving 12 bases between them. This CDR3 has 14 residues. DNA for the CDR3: TGTGCCAGCAGCGTAGGTGTACTAGCAGATGAGCAGTTCTTC. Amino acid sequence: CASSVGVLADEQFF.

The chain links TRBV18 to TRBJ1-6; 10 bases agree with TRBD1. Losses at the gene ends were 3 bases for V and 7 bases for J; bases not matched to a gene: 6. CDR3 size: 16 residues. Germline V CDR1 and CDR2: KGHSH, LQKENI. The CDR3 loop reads CASSPTDRGRNSPLHF. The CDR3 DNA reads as TGTGCCAGCTCACCGACGGACAGGGGGAGAAATTCACCCCTCCACTTT. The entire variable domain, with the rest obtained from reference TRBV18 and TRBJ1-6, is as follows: NAGVMQNPRHLVRRRGQEARLRCSPMKGHSHVYWYRQLPEEGLKFMVYLQKENIIDESGMPKERFSAEFPKEGPSILRIQQVVRGDSAAYFCASSPTDRGRNSPLHFGNGTRLTVT.